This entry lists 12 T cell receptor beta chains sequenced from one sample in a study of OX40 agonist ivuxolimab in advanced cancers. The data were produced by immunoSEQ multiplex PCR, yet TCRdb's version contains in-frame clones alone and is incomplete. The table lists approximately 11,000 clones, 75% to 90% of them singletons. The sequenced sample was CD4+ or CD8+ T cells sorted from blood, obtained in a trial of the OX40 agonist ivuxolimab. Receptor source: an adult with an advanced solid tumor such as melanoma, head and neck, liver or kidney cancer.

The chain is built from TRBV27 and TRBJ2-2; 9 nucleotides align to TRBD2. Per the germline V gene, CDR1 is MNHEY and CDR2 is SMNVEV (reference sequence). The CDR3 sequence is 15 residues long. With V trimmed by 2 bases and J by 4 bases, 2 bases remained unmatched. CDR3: CASSLIAGATGELFF. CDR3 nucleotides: TGTGCCAGCAGTTTAATAGCGGGAGCCACCGGGGAGCTGTTTTTT.

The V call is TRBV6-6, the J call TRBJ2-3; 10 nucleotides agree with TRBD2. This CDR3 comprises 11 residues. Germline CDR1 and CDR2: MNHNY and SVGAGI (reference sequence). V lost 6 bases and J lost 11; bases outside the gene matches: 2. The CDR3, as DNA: TGTGCCAGCAGCTTAGCGGGGGGGCAGTATTTT. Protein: CASSLAGGQYF.

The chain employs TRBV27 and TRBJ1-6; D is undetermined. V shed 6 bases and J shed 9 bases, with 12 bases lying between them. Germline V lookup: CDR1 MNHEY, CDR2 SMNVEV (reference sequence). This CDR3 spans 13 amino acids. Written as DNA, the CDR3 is TGTGCCAGCAGCGTGGTCTTGGGTTCACCCCTCCACTTT. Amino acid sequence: CASSVVLGSPLHF.

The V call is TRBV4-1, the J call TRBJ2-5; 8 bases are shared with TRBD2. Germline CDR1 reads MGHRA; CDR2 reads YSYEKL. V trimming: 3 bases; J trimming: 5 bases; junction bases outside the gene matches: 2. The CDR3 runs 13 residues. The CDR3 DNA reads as TGCGCCAGCAGCCACCCGGGGGGGGAGACCCAGTACTTC. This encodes CASSHPGGETQYF.

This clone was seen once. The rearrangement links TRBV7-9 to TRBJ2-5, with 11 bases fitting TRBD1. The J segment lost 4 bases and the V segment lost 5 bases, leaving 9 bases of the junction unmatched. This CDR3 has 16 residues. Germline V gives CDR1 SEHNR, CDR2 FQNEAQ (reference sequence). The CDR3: CASSQAGQGVGETQYF. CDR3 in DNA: TGTGCCAGCAGCCAAGCGGGACAGGGGGTAGGAGAGACCCAGTACTTC.

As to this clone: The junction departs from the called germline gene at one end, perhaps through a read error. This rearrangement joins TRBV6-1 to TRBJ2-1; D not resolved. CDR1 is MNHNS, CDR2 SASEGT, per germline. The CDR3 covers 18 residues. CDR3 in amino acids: CASSEAGLRTAQFNGQFF. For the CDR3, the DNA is TGTGCCAGCAGTGAAGCAGGATTGCGAACAGCCCAATTTAATGGGCAGTTCTTC.

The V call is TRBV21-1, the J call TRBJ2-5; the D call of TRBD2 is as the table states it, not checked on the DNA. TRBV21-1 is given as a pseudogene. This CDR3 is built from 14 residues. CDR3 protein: CASAAGGPEETQYF. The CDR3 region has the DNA TGTGCCAGCGCAGCGGGAGGGCCGGAAGAGACCCAGTACTTC.

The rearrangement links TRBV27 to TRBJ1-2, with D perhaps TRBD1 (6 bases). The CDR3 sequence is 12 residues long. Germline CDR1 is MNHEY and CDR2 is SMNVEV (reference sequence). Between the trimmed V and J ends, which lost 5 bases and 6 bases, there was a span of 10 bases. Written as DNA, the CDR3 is TGTGCCAGCAGTCCTACAGGGAATGGCTACACCTTC. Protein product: CASSPTGNGYTF.

CDR3: CASSEWGTANTEAFF. CDR3 DNA: TGTGCCAGCAGTGAATGGGGGACAGCGAACACTGAAGCTTTCTTT. The chain recombines TRBV6-1 with TRBJ1-1; 7 nucleotides agree with TRBD1. The V gene end was trimmed by 2 bases and the J gene end by 1 base; junction bases not matched to a gene: 4. This CDR3 has 15 residues. CDR1 is MNHNS, CDR2 SASEGT, per germline.

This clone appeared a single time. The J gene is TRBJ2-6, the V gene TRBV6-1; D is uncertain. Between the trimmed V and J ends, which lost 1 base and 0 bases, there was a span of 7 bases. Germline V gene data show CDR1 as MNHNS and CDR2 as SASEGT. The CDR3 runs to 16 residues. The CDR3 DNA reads TGTGCCAGCAGTGAAGTAGAGCACTCTGGGGCCAACGTCCTGACTTTC. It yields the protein CASSEVEHSGANVLTF.

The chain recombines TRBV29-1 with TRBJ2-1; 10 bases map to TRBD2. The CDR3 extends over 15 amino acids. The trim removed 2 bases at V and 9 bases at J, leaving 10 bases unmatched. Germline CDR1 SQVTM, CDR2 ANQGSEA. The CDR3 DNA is TGCAGCGTTGAATTCACAGCGGGAGGGTCTGGTGAGCAGTTCTTC. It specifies CSVEFTAGGSGEQFF.

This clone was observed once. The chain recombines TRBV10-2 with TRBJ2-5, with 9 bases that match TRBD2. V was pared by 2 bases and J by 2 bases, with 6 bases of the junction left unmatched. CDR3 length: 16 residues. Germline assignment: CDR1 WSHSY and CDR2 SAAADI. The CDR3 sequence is CASSENGGGVQETQYF. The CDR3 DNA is TGCGCCAGCAGTGAGAACGGCGGGGGGGTTCAAGAGACCCAGTACTTC.